A single sample gave rise to the 19 T cell receptor beta chains below, sequenced in a study of shared clonotypes between healthy human individuals. Produced via immunoSEQ multiplex PCR; TCRdb's table is partial and in-frame only. The data show 2 million to 3 million clones, with just over 90% seen just once and about 0.13% held by the top ten. The sample consisted of naive CD4+ T cells sorted from blood. As to subset: CD45RA+ positively selected. These receptors all come from a man aged 18 to 30 in good health.

In DNA, the CDR3 is TGTGCCATCAGTGATCAGACAGGGCTCTCCTACGAGCAGTACTTC. It is translated as CAISDQTGLSYEQYF. The rearrangement links TRBV10-3 to TRBJ2-7; 7 positions agree with TRBD1. J was trimmed by 0 bases and V by 3 bases; bases with no gene match: 5. The CDR3 is 15 amino acids. Germline V gene data show CDR1 as ENHRY and CDR2 as SYGVKD.

This chain uses TRBV10-2 with TRBJ1-1, with D maybe TRBD1 (6 bases). The V gene lost 8 bases and the J gene lost 4 bases, with 11 bases spanning the gap. The germline V gene has CDR1 WSHSY and CDR2 SAAADI. The CDR3 has 12 amino acids. CDR3 bases: TGCGCCAGCGGGGGACAATCCACTGAAGCTTTCTTT. Translation gives CASGGQSTEAFF.

This clone showed up just once. For the CDR3, the DNA is TGCGCCAGCAGCTTGGTGGGACAGAAGAACTATGGCTACACCTTC. Translating it yields CASSLVGQKNYGYTF. This sequence joins TRBV5-1 and TRBJ1-2, with 7 bases that match TRBD1. The junction had 4 bases not matched to a gene; V was cut back by 0 bases and J by 2 bases. The CDR3 contains 15 residues. Germline loops: CDR1 SGHRS, CDR2 YFSETQ. The variable domain in full, with the rest retrieved from reference TRBV5-1 and TRBJ1-2, is KAGVTQTPRYLIKTRGQQVTLSCSPISGHRSVSWYQQTPGQGLQFLFEYFSETQRNKGNFPGRFSGRQFSNSRSEMNVSTLELGDSALYLCASSLVGQKNYGYTFGSGTRLTVV.

J is TRBJ2-3 and V is TRBV7-6; TRBD2 matches at 9 bases. Germline CDR1 SGHVS, CDR2 FNYEAQ. The CDR3 contains 17 residues. V was clipped by 1 base and J by 4 bases; unmatched bases: 9. DNA of the CDR3: TGTGCCAGCAGCTTAGTCCCCATCGCGGGAGGGCCAGATACGCAGTATTTT. This sequence encodes CASSLVPIAGGPDTQYF.

This clone is a singleton in its sample. The V and J genes are TRBV7-2 and TRBJ2-3, with 8 positions matching TRBD1. Germline lookup yields CDR1 SGHTA and CDR2 FQGNSA. The CDR3 totals 15 residues. Germline trimming cut 3 bases from V and 8 bases from J; bases unmatched to any gene: 10. The CDR3 protein is CASSLSGQGLRTQYF. CDR3 DNA: TGTGCCAGCAGCTTGTCCGGACAGGGTCTCCGTACGCAGTATTTT. Full variable domain (missing parts from reference TRBV7-2 and TRBJ2-3): GAGVSQSPSNKVTEKGKDVELRCDPISGHTALYWYRQSLGQGLEFLIYFQGNSAPDKSGLPSDRFSAERTGGSVSTLTIQRTQQEDSAVYLCASSLSGQGLRTQYFGPGTRLTVL.

This clone has just one count. This chain connects TRBV6-1 to TRBJ1-4; D might be TRBD1 (6 bases). Germline-derived CDR1 and CDR2 are MNHNS and SASEGT. CDR3 length equals 13 residues. V lost 7 bases, J lost 7 bases, and 13 bases lay in between. In DNA form, the CDR3 reads TGTGCCAGCAACTCACAGGGCCTTGAAAAACTGTTTTTT. It translates to CASNSQGLEKLFF.

The chain has TRBV6-5 and TRBJ2-7; no clear D gene. The V end lost 5 bases, the J end lost 0 bases, and 14 bases lay between the germline ends. From germline, CDR1 is MNHEY and CDR2 SVGAGI. This CDR3 is built from 15 residues. The CDR3 loop reads CASSQRATGSYEQYF. CDR3 bases: TGTGCCAGCAGTCAAAGGGCTACGGGCTCCTACGAGCAGTACTTC.

The sample holds one count of this clone. The chain uses TRBV2 and TRBJ2-1; D not resolved. The ends were cut back, 6 bases at V and 4 bases at J, with 10 bases in the middle. Germline CDR1 reads SNHLY; CDR2 reads FYNNEI. The CDR3 contains 13 residues. CDR3 residues: CASRPDGYNEQFF. CDR3 bases: TGTGCCAGCAGGCCGGACGGATACAATGAGCAGTTCTTC.

The chain is built from TRBV19 and TRBJ2-3; a possible D gene is TRBD2 (5 bases). V lost 0 bases and J 0 bases, leaving 10 bases between the germline ends. The CDR3 has 16 residues. The germline CDR1 and CDR2 sequences are LNHDA and SQIVND (reference sequence). The CDR3 DNA sequence: TGTGCCAGTAGTATAGAGCGGGTGGGCAGCACAGATACGCAGTATTTT. It yields the protein CASSIERVGSTDTQYF.

This clone was counted a single time. The CDR3 loop reads CASSPPGQSSFGNTIYF. The CDR3 coding sequence is TGTGCCAGCAGCCCGCCGGGACAGTCTTCATTCGGAAACACCATATATTTT. The chain has TRBV9 and TRBJ1-3; 7 bases match TRBD1. Germline trimming cut 4 bases from V and 4 bases from J; bases unmatched to any gene: 14. The V gene's germline CDR1 is SGDLS and CDR2 YYNGEE. CDR3 size: 17 residues. The full variable domain, rest sourced from reference TRBV9 and TRBJ1-3, is DSGVTQTPKHLITATGQRVTLRCSPRSGDLSVYWYQQSLDQGLQFLIQYYNGEERAKGNILERFSAQQFPDLHSELNLSSLELGDSALYFCASSPPGQSSFGNTIYFGEGSWLTVV.

In regard to this clone: In the same sample, other DNA sequences code for this CDR3. The chain carries TRBV6-5 and TRBJ2-5; no firm D call. The CDR3 is made up of 11 amino acids. V lost 5 bases, J lost 3 bases, and 4 bases lay in between. From germline, CDR1 is MNHEY and CDR2 SVGAGI. CDR3 nucleotide sequence: TGTGCCAGCAGTCGCGAAGAGACCCAGTACTTC. Amino acids: CASSREETQYF.

The J gene is TRBJ1-4, the V gene TRBV5-1; no clear D. The V and J ends lost 6 bases and 8 bases respectively, with 20 bases between them. Per the germline V gene, CDR1 is SGHRS and CDR2 is YFSETQ. The CDR3 covers 15 residues. CDR3 residues: CASTFAGGNEEKLFF. CDR3 sequence (DNA): TGCGCCAGCACCTTCGCGGGAGGGAATGAAGAAAAACTGTTTTTT.

Here the CDR3 reads CSVASSGNTGELFF. The CDR3 bases are TGCAGCGTTGCCAGCTCCGGGAACACCGGGGAGCTGTTTTTT. The rearrangement joins TRBV29-1 to TRBJ2-2; D remains ambiguous. This CDR3 has 14 residues. Germline V gene lookup returns CDR1 SQVTM and CDR2 ANQGSEA. V lost 4 bases, J lost 1 base, and 10 bases lay in between.

This clone was found a few times. Other DNA sequences in this sample translate to the same CDR3. The V and J genes are TRBV7-3 and TRBJ1-1; D is uncertain. Per the germline V gene, CDR1 is SGHTA and CDR2 is FQGTGA. The CDR3 totals 13 residues. V shed 0 bases and J shed 1 base, with 3 bases lying between them. The CDR3 loop is CASSLTGNTEAFF. Here the CDR3 DNA reads TGTGCCAGCAGCTTAACAGGGAACACTGAAGCTTTCTTT.

This chain joins TRBV6-6 and TRBJ2-2; 7 nucleotides agree with TRBD1. CDR3 length equals 15 residues. Germline V CDR1 and CDR2: MNHNY, SVGAGI (reference sequence). The V gene end was trimmed by 4 bases and the J gene end by 1 base; junction bases not matched to a gene: 3. The CDR3 here is CASSFGTVNTGELFF. CDR3 sequence (DNA): TGTGCCAGCAGTTTCGGGACAGTGAACACCGGGGAGCTGTTTTTT.

The rearrangement uses TRBV7-3 and TRBJ2-3, with no clear D. Germline V lookup: CDR1 SGHTA, CDR2 FQGTGA. Trimming removed 5 bases from V and 2 bases from J, with 8 bases in between. The CDR3 is 13 amino acids. CDR3 sequence reads: CASSTAYTDTQYF. CDR3 coding DNA: TGTGCCAGCAGCACCGCGTACACAGATACGCAGTATTTT.

This clone was seen a handful of times. The identical CDR3 is also encoded by other nucleotide sequences in the sample. V is TRBV10-3 and J is TRBJ2-1; D is perhaps TRBD2 (5 bases). The germline V gene encodes CDR1 ENHRY and CDR2 SYGVKD. V lost 0 bases, J lost 0 bases, and 6 bases lay in between. The CDR3 is 15 amino acids. CDR3 region: CAISESGSSYNEQFF. In DNA, the CDR3 is TGTGCCATCAGTGAGTCGGGGAGCTCCTACAATGAGCAGTTCTTC.

To note about this clone: Other nucleotide sequences in the sample specify the same CDR3. The chain has TRBV11-2 and TRBJ1-1; a weak D match, TRBD1 (5 bases). Germline lookup yields CDR1 SGHAT and CDR2 FQNNGV. The V end was cut by 1 base, the J end by 5 bases, with 8 bases between. The CDR3 covers 13 residues. The CDR3 reads CASSLGGATEAFF. DNA for the CDR3: TGTGCCAGCAGCTTAGGAGGGGCTACTGAAGCTTTCTTT.

The J gene is TRBJ1-3, the V gene TRBV25-1; 7 bases are shared with TRBD1. Germline V lookup: CDR1 MGHDK, CDR2 SYGVNS. V lost 8 bases and J lost 0; bases outside the gene matches: 4. The CDR3 loop spans 14 amino acids. The CDR3 here is CASGDSPSGNTIYF. CDR3 DNA sequence: TGTGCCAGCGGGGACAGTCCCTCTGGAAACACCATATATTTT.